This TCR beta chain was recovered during a study of blood T cell repertoires in COVID-19. The wider study: Acute and convalescent COVID-19 specimens originated in the United States, Italy and Spain. Sources were T cells, B-cell-depleted T cells, or PBMCs; the material itself was cDNA or gDNA.

CDR3 length equals 15 residues. Germline V lookup: CDR1 SGHDT, CDR2 YYEEEE. The V end was cut by 4 bases, the J end by 6 bases, with 19 bases between. Generated by immunoSEQ multiplex PCR, the TCRdb table keeps only in-frame clones and is missing some. The repertoire holds about 250,000 clones, with around 88% as singletons. The receptor was derived from a man in his thirties or forties with acute or convalescent COVID-19. The genes are TRBV5-6 and TRBJ1-2; unclear D gene. Sequences were obtained from peripheral blood. CDR3 in DNA: TGTGCCAGCAGCCCCGGGAGGTTAGTACTAGATGGCTACACCTTC. Translation: CASSPGRLVLDGYTF.